These 24 T cell receptor beta chains share one sample of origin, sequenced in a study of cytomegalovirus exposure and HLA in healthy donors. The PCR made use of 60 Vbeta and 13 Jbeta primers. Measured with immunoSEQ multiplex PCR; TCRdb has only the in-frame clones, and not every one. The table includes some 210,000 clones, around 86% detected once. Sequencing used PBMCs. These receptors originate from a woman in her 50s in good health and CMV-seropositive.

This clone was detected only once. The chain has TRBV28 and TRBJ2-1; maybe TRBD1 (6 bases). The V gene's germline CDR1 is MDHEN and CDR2 SYDVKM. Deletions cut 3 bases from V and 5 bases from J, with 17 bases between. CDR3 size: 16 residues. This CDR3 is CASSFGDKQVDNEQFF. The CDR3 coding sequence is TGTGCCAGCAGTTTCGGGGACAAGCAGGTGGACAATGAGCAGTTCTTC.

V and J are TRBV5-1 and TRBJ1-2, with 7 bases aligning to TRBD1. Germline-derived CDR1 and CDR2 are SGHRS and YFSETQ. V gave up 1 base and J gave up 1 base; unmatched junction bases: 4. The CDR3 runs 15 residues. CDR3 loop: CASSLPGTVNYGYTF. CDR3 nucleotides: TGCGCCAGCAGCTTGCCAGGGACAGTTAACTATGGCTACACCTTC.

The chain links TRBV7-2 to TRBJ1-1; 7 bases line up with TRBD1. CDR3 size: 13 residues. J was trimmed by 2 bases and V by 5 bases; bases with no gene match: 2. Germline V gives CDR1 SGHTA, CDR2 FQGNSA. The DNA of the CDR3 is TGTGCCAGCAGCCGGGACAGCAACACTGAAGCTTTCTTT. Protein sequence: CASSRDSNTEAFF.

This clone is a singleton in its sample. This rearrangement joins TRBV18 to TRBJ2-5, with TRBD1 matching 7 bases. V trimming: 2 bases; J trimming: 3 bases; junction bases outside the gene matches: 9. There are 16 residues in the CDR3. From germline, CDR1 is KGHSH and CDR2 LQKENI. The CDR3 DNA is TGTGCCAGCTCACCAACTCCGGGACAGAAGAAAGAGACCCAGTACTTC. It specifies CASSPTPGQKKETQYF.

V and J are TRBV6-1 and TRBJ1-2; 7 bases line up with TRBD1. Germline trimming cut 5 bases from V and 4 bases from J; bases unmatched to any gene: 7. The V gene's germline CDR1 is MNHNS and CDR2 SASEGT. This CDR3 contains 14 residues. The CDR3, as DNA: TGTGCCAGCAGTCTGGAGGGGGCAGTCTATGGCTACACCTTC. Residues: CASSLEGAVYGYTF.

The chain has TRBV11-2 and TRBJ2-1; 7 nucleotides line up with TRBD1. Trimming cost V 5 bases and J 4 bases; bases outside gene matches: 8. Germline V gives CDR1 SGHAT, CDR2 FQNNGV. The CDR3 is 15 amino acids. This chain's CDR3 is CASSRQGALYNEQFF. The CDR3 DNA sequence: TGTGCCAGCAGCCGACAGGGAGCCCTTTACAATGAGCAGTTCTTC.

The chain joins TRBV5-1 to TRBJ2-2; 9 bases are shared with TRBD1. The J segment lost 0 bases and the V segment lost 7 bases, leaving 1 base of the junction unmatched. Germline CDR1 and CDR2: SGHRS and YFSETQ. The CDR3 spans 14 residues. The CDR3 coding sequence is TGCGCCAGCGGACAGGGGACGAACACCGGGGAGCTGTTTTTT. It yields the protein CASGQGTNTGELFF.

The rearrangement joins TRBV5-6 to TRBJ1-5, with TRBD1 identical over 10 bases. Per germline, CDR1 SGHDT and CDR2 YYEEEE. This CDR3 is 16 amino acids long. V dropped 4 bases and J dropped 2; count of bases not matched to a gene: 6. Here the CDR3 DNA reads TGTGCCAGCAGCCCCAAGGGACAGGGGCGCAATCAGCCCCAGCATTTT. It translates to CASSPKGQGRNQPQHF.

J is TRBJ1-1 and V is TRBV7-8; 12 positions agree with TRBD1. V lost 4 bases, J lost 8 bases, and 5 bases stayed unmatched. The CDR3 sequence is 14 residues long. Per germline, CDR1 SGHVS and CDR2 FQNEAQ. CDR3 sequence (DNA): TGTGCCAGCAGCTCTGGGACAGGGGGCTCCGAAGCTTTCTTT. Protein: CASSSGTGGSEAFF.

The J gene is TRBJ1-2, the V gene TRBV6-1; D might be TRBD1 (6 bases). V shed 6 bases and J shed 8 bases, with 13 bases lying between them. CDR3 length: 12 residues. The germline V gene has CDR1 MNHNS and CDR2 SASEGT. The CDR3 coding sequence is TGTGCCAGCAGATACAGGGCCGAAGGCTACACCTTC. Translating it yields CASRYRAEGYTF.

CDR3 in amino acids: CASSQSQAAGELFF. CDR3 nucleotide sequence: TGTGCCAGCAGCCAGAGCCAGGCCGCCGGGGAGCTGTTTTTT. The chain combines TRBV4-2 with TRBJ2-2, with D hard to call. V was clipped by 3 bases and J by 6 bases, with 11 bases between them. The CDR3 extends over 14 amino acids. CDR1 is LGHNA, CDR2 YNFKEQ, per germline.

CDR3 bases: TGTGCCAGCTCCTCTACAGGGAGCACAGATACGCAGTATTTT. This codes for CASSSTGSTDTQYF. The V and J genes are TRBV18 and TRBJ2-3, with a weak D call TRBD1 (6 bases). Germline values: CDR1 KGHSH, CDR2 LQKENI. Trimming took 6 bases from V and 0 from J, leaving 10 bases between them. The CDR3 has 14 amino acids.

V is TRBV5-1 and J is TRBJ1-3; the D gene is possibly TRBD1 (5 bases). V lost 1 base, J lost 0 bases, and 11 bases lay in between. CDR3 length equals 16 residues. The germline V gene has CDR1 SGHRS and CDR2 YFSETQ. The CDR3 loop reads CASSLQPGNSGNTIYF. CDR3 DNA: TGCGCCAGCAGCTTGCAACCAGGGAACTCTGGAAACACCATATATTTT.

This chain connects TRBV28 to TRBJ1-2; 7 nucleotides align to TRBD1. The CDR3 runs 14 residues. From germline, CDR1 is MDHEN and CDR2 SYDVKM. V lost 2 bases, J lost 8 bases, and 8 bases stayed unmatched. For the CDR3, the DNA is TGTGCCAGCAGTTTAAACAGGGGCGGCGGCGGCTACACCTTC. It specifies CASSLNRGGGGYTF.

The chain links TRBV30 to TRBJ2-1; 10 bases map to TRBD2. The CDR3 length is 16 residues. Germline V gives CDR1 GTSNPN, CDR2 SVGIG (reference sequence). With V trimmed by 5 bases and J by 7 bases, 14 bases remained unmatched. Here the CDR3 DNA reads TGTGCCTGGGGATCCTGGACTAGCGGATTTCGGAATGAGCAGTTCTTC. This gives the protein CAWGSWTSGFRNEQFF. The variable domain in full, completed from reference TRBV30 and TRBJ2-1, reads SQTIHQWPATLVQPVGSPLSLECTVEGTSNPNLYWYRQAAGRGLQLLFYSVGIGQISSEVPQNLSASRPQDRQFILSSKKLLLSDSGFYLCAWGSWTSGFRNEQFFGPGTRLTVL.

V gene TRBV5-5 combines with J gene TRBJ1-2, with a weak D call TRBD1 (6 bases). The CDR3 is made up of 13 amino acids. The germline V gene encodes CDR1 SGHKS and CDR2 YYEKEE (reference sequence). V was clipped by 3 bases and J by 7 bases, with 13 bases between them. The CDR3 loop is CASSSRDIGGYTF. CDR3 bases: TGTGCCAGCAGCTCTCGGGACATCGGTGGCTACACCTTC.

The J gene is TRBJ1-2, the V gene TRBV5-1; no definite D call. Trimming stripped 4 bases from V and 6 bases from J, with 22 bases between. Germline V gene sequence: CDR1 SGHRS, CDR2 YFSETQ. This CDR3 is built from 16 residues. The CDR3: CASSEDFVSGLNGYTF. The CDR3 DNA sequence: TGCGCCAGCAGCGAAGACTTCGTTTCTGGTCTTAATGGCTACACCTTC.

J is TRBJ1-2 and V is TRBV7-3; 9 nucleotides line up with TRBD1. Germline values: CDR1 SGHTA, CDR2 FQGTGA. The CDR3 spans 15 residues. The J segment lost 4 bases and the V segment lost 2 bases, leaving 5 bases of the junction unmatched. DNA for the CDR3: TGTGCCAGCAGCTTAGGACAGGGGCGGGTCTATGGCTACACCTTC. Amino acids: CASSLGQGRVYGYTF.

The chain couples TRBV10-3 to TRBJ1-1; 7 positions match TRBD1. The CDR3 covers 18 residues. Germline V CDR1 and CDR2: ENHRY, SYGVKD. The J segment lost 0 bases and the V segment lost 0 bases, leaving 10 bases of the junction unmatched. This CDR3 is CAISESGGRVGMNTEAFF. For the CDR3, the DNA is TGTGCCATCAGTGAGTCAGGGGGCAGGGTTGGCATGAACACTGAAGCTTTCTTT.

This clone showed up just a few times. This specimen includes other DNA sequences encoding the same CDR3. The rearrangement links TRBV5-1 to TRBJ1-4, with 8 bases aligning to TRBD1. V trimming: 5 bases; J trimming: 7 bases; junction bases outside the gene matches: 7. The CDR3 loop spans 14 amino acids. From germline, CDR1 is SGHRS and CDR2 YFSETQ. The CDR3 here is CASRPGTGGEKLFF. The CDR3 coding sequence is TGCGCCAGCAGACCCGGGACAGGCGGTGAAAAACTGTTTTTT. Filled out from reference TRBV5-1 and TRBJ1-4, the complete variable domain reads KAGVTQTPRYLIKTRGQQVTLSCSPISGHRSVSWYQQTPGQGLQFLFEYFSETQRNKGNFPGRFSGRQFSNSRSEMNVSTLELGDSALYLCASRPGTGGEKLFFGSGTQLSVL.

This chain connects TRBV7-9 to TRBJ2-7; 12 bases agree with TRBD1. The CDR3 runs to 15 residues. CDR1 and CDR2 (germline): SEHNR, FQNEAQ (reference sequence). V gave up 6 bases and J gave up 2 bases; unmatched junction bases: 5. CDR3 sequence reads: CASRSGTGGPYEQYF. Written as DNA, the CDR3 is TGTGCCAGCAGATCAGGGACAGGGGGCCCCTACGAGCAGTACTTC.

The chain has TRBV6-1 and TRBJ1-1; 7 bases match TRBD1. The CDR3 totals 13 residues. With V trimmed by 10 bases and J by 5 bases, 10 bases remained unmatched. CDR1 and CDR2 (germline): MNHNS, SASEGT. This CDR3 is CAILDREQTEAFF. CDR3 bases: TGTGCCATCCTAGACAGGGAGCAGACTGAAGCTTTCTTT.

V usage is TRBV7-2 and J usage is TRBJ2-7, with D unclear. From germline, CDR1 is SGHTA and CDR2 FQGNSA. This CDR3 is 15 amino acids long. Trimming stripped 5 bases from V and 1 base from J, with 15 bases between. The CDR3, as DNA: TGTGCCAGCAGCAAACCCCACAGCAAGTCCTACGAGCAGTACTTC. Its protein is CASSKPHSKSYEQYF.

V is TRBV6-6 and J is TRBJ2-7; 9 bases line up with TRBD2. CDR3 size: 14 residues. Germline values: CDR1 MNHNY, CDR2 SVGAGI (reference sequence). J lost 4 bases, V lost 5 bases, and 6 bases had no gene match. The CDR3 sequence is CASSPSGEYYEQYF. The DNA for the CDR3 is TGTGCCAGCAGTCCTAGCGGGGAGTATTACGAGCAGTACTTC.